This record covers a single T cell receptor (beta chain). This clone was seen more than once but under ten times. What this receptor recognizes is not known. No much larger clone exists at a distance of one base, and base qualities are not known. The sample belongs to a study of blood T cell repertoires in COVID-19 (dated by TCRdb to the early 2020s). The study in broad terms: Samples from collaborators originated in the United States, Italy and Spain and spanned both the acute and convalescent phases of COVID-19. The prospective study material was composed of cDNA or gDNA derived from T cells, B-cell-depleted T cells, or PBMCs. Deeply sampled blood TCRbeta repertoires from subjects exposed to, actively infected with, or recovered from COVID-19 were included in the dataset. A freely available public database, intended as a resource for researchers studying the immune response to SARS-CoV-2, is where the repertoires were released. The samples were drawn from the first 160 participants of the ongoing ImmuneRACE study and from over a thousand subjects provided by 6 global collaborators. A de-identified subject ID, COVID-19 status, age in years and sex were almost always included in the sample metadata. Where available, HLA class I and class II types were taken from metadata supplied by the sample provider and were not determined by assay-based typing. Broad study findings and their caveats: The amount of clinical and demographic metadata varied by source and participant and was provided uncurated.

TCRbeta CDR3 regions were amplified from genomic DNA using the immunoSEQ Assay, a bias-controlled multiplex PCR. The study's processing was this. Within the assay, amplification of reference gene primers was used to estimate how many nucleated cells each sample contained. Sequence reads were collapsed and filtered to measure the absolute abundance of every unique TCRbeta CDR3 rearrangement. For each sample, productive Simpson clonality was calculated as the square root of Simpson's diversity index over productive rearrangements. TCRdb took this table from immuneACCESS and kept in-frame rearrangements with V and J called. Such tables lack part of the clones; where checked against another copy, unresolved V genes explain under half of the gap, and the rest is unexplained. Clonal size and the V and J genes are those of that table, whereas D and trimming came from the DNA. Counted in this sample were hundreds of thousands of clones; 90% of them appeared once. Of the sample, around 0.98% is held by the ten largest clones.

Looking up the germline V gene (reference sequence) yields CDR1 MNHEY and CDR2 SMNVEV. CDR3 length: 14 amino acids, cysteine to phenylalanine. Only the CDR3 region is kept as DNA, spanning 42 bases read in frame from base 1. V is pared back by 2 bases and J by 5 bases, with 12 bases lying between the germline termini. One collaborating source in Seattle enrolled patients during active infection and followed them longitudinally through the course of disease. Each collaborating institution followed its own protocols to collect whole blood in K2EDTA tubes. Collaborator samples were shipped for TCRbeta analysis as frozen whole blood, isolated PBMCs, or DNA extracted from either sample type.

This chain joins TRBV27 to TRBJ1-1; TRBD1 might be the D gene, on 5 matching bases. The sequenced sample consisted of peripheral blood. The sequence was collected from a middle-aged woman with COVID-19, enrolled during active disease. DNA sequence: TGTGCCAGCAGTTTAGTGCAGGGCAGGACTGAAGCTTTCTTT. Its product reads: CASSLVQGRTEAFF.